These 26 T cell receptor beta chains came from one sample sequenced in a study of blood T cell repertoires in COVID-19. Assay: immunoSEQ multiplex PCR; the TCRdb copy retains only in-frame clones and omits some. Of approximately 300,000 clones in the sample, 80% to 90% were seen once. The sequenced material came from peripheral blood. The receptors stem from a young man with acute or convalescent COVID-19.

V is TRBV18 and J is TRBJ2-6; a possible D gene is TRBD2 (5 bases). CDR3 length: 16 amino acids. V was trimmed by 7 bases and J by 4 bases, leaving 17 bases between them. Germline V gene data show CDR1 as KGHSH and CDR2 as LQKENI. CDR3 sequence (DNA): TGTGCCAGCTTCCCCATCCGGGGTCCCGGGGCCAACGTCCTGACTTTC. Protein product: CASFPIRGPGANVLTF.

V usage is TRBV18 and J usage is TRBJ2-7; no definite D call. This CDR3 is 13 amino acids long. Germline lookup yields CDR1 KGHSH and CDR2 LQKENI. With 0 bases removed from V and 2 bases from J, the gap between germline ends came to 5 bases. The CDR3 DNA is TGTGCCAGCTCACCACCCGCGGCCTACGAGCAGTACTTC. Translating it yields CASSPPAAYEQYF.

The chain employs TRBV19 and TRBJ1-6; 9 positions match TRBD1. Germline V gene data show CDR1 as LNHDA and CDR2 as SQIVND (reference sequence). The J segment lost 7 bases and the V segment lost 4 bases, leaving 5 bases of the junction unmatched. The CDR3 spans 15 residues. CDR3 bases: TGTGCCAGTAGTACGGGACAGGGTGGCAATTCACCCCTCCACTTT. Translating it yields CASSTGQGGNSPLHF. Looking up the rest from reference TRBV19 and TRBJ1-6 gives the full variable domain: DGGITQSPKYLFRKEGQNVTLSCEQNLNHDAMYWYRQDPGQGLRLIYYSQIVNDFQKGDIAEGYSVSREKKESFPLTVTSAQKNPTAFYLCASSTGQGGNSPLHFGNGTRLTVT.

Notes on this clone: This sample includes further DNA sequences coding for the same CDR3. The chain carries TRBV18 and TRBJ2-7, with D possibly matching TRBD2 (6 bases). This CDR3 region has 14 residues. CDR1 and CDR2 (germline): KGHSH, LQKENI. V was clipped by 1 base and J by 1 base, with 8 bases between them. In DNA form, the CDR3 reads TGTGCCAGCTCACCACGGAGGGATTCCTACGAGCAGTACTTC. As protein: CASSPRRDSYEQYF.

The chain combines TRBV5-3 with TRBJ2-1, with D perhaps matching TRBD2 (7 bases). TRBV5-3 is filed as an ORF, its function uncertain. Trimming pared 1 base from V and 8 bases from J, leaving 22 bases between. The CDR3 is 17 amino acids. The CDR3, as DNA: TGTGCCAGAAGCTTGACCGGCGGGCGGGGGCCGGGAGATGAGCAGTTCTTC. Protein product: CARSLTGGRGPGDEQFF.

The V call is TRBV18, the J call TRBJ1-1; D call uncertain. Trimming shortened V by 3 bases and J by 0 bases, and 11 bases separated the two germline ends. Germline V lookup: CDR1 KGHSH, CDR2 LQKENI. The CDR3 totals 15 residues. CDR3: CASSPGFSVNTEAFF. The CDR3 bases are TGTGCCAGCTCACCTGGTTTTTCGGTGAACACTGAAGCTTTCTTT.

The V gene is TRBV7-2, the J gene TRBJ2-7, with 9 bases fitting TRBD1. The CDR3 runs 13 residues. V shed 5 bases and J 5 bases; nucleotides not matched to a gene: 4. Germline V lookup: CDR1 SGHTA, CDR2 FQGNSA. Written as DNA, the CDR3 is TGTGCCAGCAGCCGGGACAGGGTCAACGAGCAGTACTTC. It yields the protein CASSRDRVNEQYF.

The rearrangement joins TRBV6-5 to TRBJ1-1; D remains unclear. Per germline, CDR1 MNHEY and CDR2 SVGAGI. The length of the CDR3 is 16 residues. The germline V and J ends were trimmed by 3 bases and 1 base, with 15 bases remaining between them. This CDR3 reads CASSYAPRGRNTEAFF. For the CDR3, the DNA is TGTGCCAGCAGTTATGCTCCGCGGGGAAGGAACACTGAAGCTTTCTTT.

This clone was seen just once. The DNA of the CDR3 is TGTGCCAGTAGTCTGACAGGGGGCGTAACAGATACGCAGTATTTT. Translation gives CASSLTGGVTDTQYF. The rearrangement links TRBV19 to TRBJ2-3, with 10 bases aligning to TRBD1. The J segment lost 3 bases and the V segment lost 5 bases, leaving 5 bases of the junction unmatched. Germline V lookup: CDR1 LNHDA, CDR2 SQIVND (reference sequence). This CDR3 is 15 amino acids long.

This sequence joins TRBV9 and TRBJ2-1, with 7 nucleotides matching TRBD1. The CDR3 has 16 residues. With V trimmed by 0 bases and J by 2 bases, 5 bases remained unmatched. Germline V CDR1 and CDR2: SGDLS, YYNGEE. The CDR3 nucleotides read TGTGCCAGCAGCGTAGATGGCCAGGGGGCCTACAATGAGCAGTTCTTC. This gives the protein CASSVDGQGAYNEQFF. The whole variable domain, filled in from reference TRBV9 and TRBJ2-1, reads DSGVTQTPKHLITATGQRVTLRCSPRSGDLSVYWYQQSLDQGLQFLIQYYNGEERAKGNILERFSAQQFPDLHSELNLSSLELGDSALYFCASSVDGQGAYNEQFFGPGTRLTVL.

This chain connects TRBV28 to TRBJ1-2; 7 bases fit TRBD1. Germline assignment: CDR1 MDHEN and CDR2 SYDVKM. J gave up 3 bases and V 7 bases, and 8 bases lay outside the gene matches. The length of the CDR3 is 14 residues. CDR3 in amino acids: CASTGPGQYYGYTF. CDR3 sequence (DNA): TGTGCCAGCACCGGACCGGGACAGTACTATGGCTACACCTTC.

A note on this clone: The junction and the germline gene differ at one end; a read error may be behind it. V and J are TRBV7-9 and TRBJ1-2; 7 bases are shared with TRBD1. This CDR3 contains 11 residues. CDR1 is SEHNR, CDR2 FQNEAQ, per germline (reference sequence). In DNA, the CDR3 is TGTGCCAGCAGCTCGCAAGGGGGCGCATTTTTC. Protein: CASSSQGGAFF.

This clone was seen a single time. V is TRBV7-8 and J is TRBJ1-6; D not certain. The germline V gene has CDR1 SGHVS and CDR2 FQNEAQ. The CDR3 totals 17 residues. V was clipped by 0 bases and J by 0 bases, with 9 bases between them. The CDR3 reads CASSLAYRGSYNSPLHF. The CDR3 bases are TGTGCCAGCAGCTTAGCGTATCGGGGCTCCTATAATTCACCCCTCCACTTT.

The count of this clone is one. V usage is TRBV18 and J usage is TRBJ1-2; D not certain. Between the trimmed V and J ends, which lost 5 bases and 3 bases, there was a span of 10 bases. There are 13 residues in the CDR3. CDR1 KGHSH and CDR2 LQKENI come from the germline V gene. CDR3 amino acids: CASSSDTYYGYTF. In DNA, the CDR3 is TGTGCCAGCTCATCAGACACCTACTATGGCTACACCTTC.

The chain has TRBV7-3 and TRBJ1-2; the D gene is possibly TRBD1 (6 bases). V lost 5 bases to trimming and J lost 6 bases, with 16 bases between them. This CDR3 spans 14 amino acids. CDR1 SGHTA and CDR2 FQGTGA come from the germline V gene. The CDR3 region is CASSATGPQDGYTF. For the CDR3, the DNA is TGTGCCAGCAGCGCAACAGGGCCCCAGGATGGCTACACCTTC.

As regards this clone: This same CDR3 is encoded by further DNA sequences in the sample. V is TRBV2 and J is TRBJ2-3; D uncertain. This CDR3 region has 11 residues. V dropped 9 bases and J dropped 2 bases, with 6 bases sitting between them. Germline V lookup: CDR1 SNHLY, CDR2 FYNNEI. The CDR3 nucleotides are TGTGCCAGTCTTTACACAGATACGCAGTATTTT. Translating it yields CASLYTDTQYF.

V is TRBV19 and J is TRBJ2-3, with 14 bases that match TRBD2. In germline, CDR1 is LNHDA, CDR2 SQIVND (reference sequence). The CDR3 contains 19 residues. With 4 bases clipped from V and 6 bases from J, the junction kept 15 bases outside the gene matches. This chain's CDR3 is CASSTSLLGLAGAADTQYF. For the CDR3, the DNA is TGTGCCAGTAGTACCTCCCTACTGGGACTAGCGGGAGCAGCTGATACGCAGTATTTT.

Only one count was recorded for this clone. The chain joins TRBV7-9 to TRBJ2-1, with D possibly TRBD1 on 6 matching bases. The germline V gene encodes CDR1 SEHNR and CDR2 FQNEAQ (reference sequence). Trimming took 1 base from V and 2 from J, leaving 12 bases between them. CDR3 size: 16 residues. The CDR3 DNA sequence: TGTGCCAGCAGCTTAGGTGGGGCAGGGGCCTACAATGAGCAGTTCTTC. It yields the protein CASSLGGAGAYNEQFF.

This rearrangement joins TRBV10-3 to TRBJ2-7; 9 bases fit TRBD1. There are 15 residues in the CDR3. Germline-derived CDR1 and CDR2 are ENHRY and SYGVKD. V trimming: 3 bases; J trimming: 2 bases; junction bases outside the gene matches: 5. For the CDR3, the DNA is TGTGCCATCAGTGACCGGGACAGGGCTACCTACGAGCAGTACTTC. It encodes CAISDRDRATYEQYF.

CDR3 coding DNA: TGTGCCAGCTCACCGAGGCCTAGCGGGACAAGCTACTCCACCGGGGAGCTGTTTTTT. Protein product: CASSPRPSGTSYSTGELFF. The rearrangement links TRBV18 to TRBJ2-2; TRBD2 matches 9 bases. The J segment lost 4 bases and the V segment lost 3 bases, leaving 15 bases of the junction unmatched. The CDR3 totals 19 residues. From germline, CDR1 is KGHSH and CDR2 LQKENI.

This sequence joins TRBV7-3 and TRBJ1-1; D is unclear. V lost 5 bases, J lost 2 bases, and 9 bases lay in between. There are 13 residues in the CDR3. Germline V gene lookup returns CDR1 SGHTA and CDR2 FQGTGA. The CDR3 DNA sequence: TGTGCCAGCAGCAGATTAGAAAACACTGAAGCTTTCTTT. Its protein is CASSRLENTEAFF.

The V call is TRBV7-9, the J call TRBJ1-1; 10 bases fit TRBD1. This CDR3 region has 14 residues. Germline loops: CDR1 SEHNR, CDR2 FQNEAQ (reference sequence). V lost 6 bases, J lost 5 bases, and 6 bases stayed unmatched. The CDR3 region is CASRSGQGMTEAFF. The CDR3 DNA reads TGTGCCAGCAGGTCGGGACAGGGGATGACTGAAGCTTTCTTT. The full variable domain, completed using reference TRBV7-9 and TRBJ1-1, is DTGVSQNPRHKITKRGQNVTFRCDPISEHNRLYWYRQTLGQGPEFLTYFQNEAQLEKSRLLSDRFSAERPKGSFSTLEIQRTEQGDSAMYLCASRSGQGMTEAFFGQGTRLTVV.

This chain links TRBV5-6 with TRBJ1-4; 7 bases align to TRBD1. With V trimmed by 4 bases and J by 7 bases, 13 bases remained unmatched. Germline V gene sequence: CDR1 SGHDT, CDR2 YYEEEE. CDR3 length equals 16 residues. The chain's CDR3 is CASSLNTGVYGEKLFF. In DNA, the CDR3 is TGTGCCAGCAGCCTAAACACAGGGGTCTATGGTGAAAAACTGTTTTTT. Combining the CDR3 with reference TRBV5-6 and TRBJ1-4 gives the whole variable domain DAGVTQSPTHLIKTRGQQVTLRCSPKSGHDTVSWYQQALGQGPQFIFQYYEEEERQRGNFPDRFSGHQFPNYSSELNVNALLLGDSALYLCASSLNTGVYGEKLFFGSGTQLSVL.

The gene calls are TRBV19 and TRBJ2-2; 7 nucleotides agree with TRBD1. Trimming cost V 7 bases and J 6 bases; bases outside gene matches: 14. The CDR3 contains 16 residues. Germline V gives CDR1 LNHDA, CDR2 SQIVND (reference sequence). CDR3 region: CASTPPGQTLPGELFF. For the CDR3, the DNA is TGTGCCAGTACACCCCCGGGACAGACTCTTCCCGGGGAGCTGTTTTTT.

This rearrangement joins TRBV5-8 to TRBJ2-2, with TRBD1 identical over 11 bases. Trimming cost V 4 bases and J 5 bases; bases outside gene matches: 4. CDR1 SGHTS and CDR2 YDEGEE come from the germline V gene. The CDR3 is 15 amino acids. CDR3 in amino acids: CASSRGTGGTGELFF. CDR3 DNA: TGTGCCAGCAGCCGGGGGACAGGGGGTACCGGGGAGCTGTTTTTT.

The J gene is TRBJ2-7, the V gene TRBV5-1; tentative D call: TRBD2 (5 bases). From germline, CDR1 is SGHRS and CDR2 YFSETQ. The CDR3 contains 15 residues. Trimming took 4 bases from V and 3 from J, leaving 17 bases between them. The CDR3, as DNA: TGCGCCAGCAGCACTTCGAGCGGAACCCTCTACGAGCAGTACTTC. Residues: CASSTSSGTLYEQYF.